Below, 22 T cell receptor beta chains from the same sample are listed, as sequenced in a study of Ad26.COV2.S vaccination and SARS-CoV-2 variants. Sample treatment: 15 to 20 received Ad26.COV2.S at low or high dose, single or two shots; several received placebo; per-sample allocation not given. It was on day 63 after the first vaccine or placebo injection that samples were taken. Only in-frame clones appear in the TCRdb table, and some are missing; sequencing was by immunoSEQ multiplex PCR. The data show about 350,000 clones, 88% seen once. This specimen consisted of peripheral blood, obtained in a trial of Ad26.COV2.S vaccine versus placebo. The receptors stem from a person aged 18 to 59 who received the Ad26.COV2.S COVID-19 vaccine or a placebo.

V gene TRBV5-4 combines with J gene TRBJ2-2; TRBD2 matches 15 bases. The CDR3 totals 18 residues. V was clipped by 4 bases and J by 0 bases; unmatched bases: 4. Germline CDR1 is SGHNT and CDR2 is YYREEE (reference sequence). CDR3 in DNA: TGTGCCAGCAGCCTGGGACTAGCGGGGGGTACGAACACCGGGGAGCTGTTTTTT. Its translation: CASSLGLAGGTNTGELFF.

The chain carries TRBV29-1 and TRBJ1-4; 11 positions agree with TRBD1. This CDR3 is 14 amino acids long. Trimming cost V 6 bases and J 7 bases; bases outside gene matches: 7. CDR1 SQVTM and CDR2 ANQGSEA come from the germline V gene. The CDR3 DNA sequence: TGCAGCGTCGACCCCGGGACAGGGGGTGAAAAACTGTTTTTT. As protein: CSVDPGTGGEKLFF.

In this sample, this clone turned up once. The CDR3 DNA is TGTGCCAGCAGCGCAATACAGGGGGGACCCTACGAGCAGTACTTC. This translates into CASSAIQGGPYEQYF. V gene TRBV5-4 combines with J gene TRBJ2-7; 8 nucleotides match TRBD1. V shed 4 bases, J shed 2 bases, and the junction held 8 bases outside the gene matches. Germline CDR1 SGHNT, CDR2 YYREEE (reference sequence). The length of the CDR3 is 15 residues.

The chain links TRBV7-2 to TRBJ2-2, with 9 nucleotides matching TRBD1. The CDR3 length is 18 residues. J lost 4 bases, V lost 3 bases, and 12 bases had no gene match. Germline V gene sequence: CDR1 SGHTA, CDR2 FQGNSA. The CDR3 reads CASSFSGTGIFSTGELFF. The DNA for the CDR3 is TGTGCCAGCAGCTTCTCCGGGACAGGGATCTTCAGCACCGGGGAGCTGTTTTTT.

This clone was found a few times. J is TRBJ2-2 and V is TRBV5-8; D not resolved. Germline CDR1 reads SGHTS; CDR2 reads YDEGEE. Trimming cost V 6 bases and J 5 bases, with 14 bases left between them. The CDR3 is 14 residues long. The CDR3 DNA follows: TGTGCCAGCACCCTTTCGGGTATAACCGGGGAGCTGTTTTTT. Translation gives CASTLSGITGELFF.

The V call is TRBV19, the J call TRBJ2-1; 7 nucleotides line up with TRBD1. V was pared by 5 bases and J by 7 bases, with 8 bases of the junction left unmatched. The germline gives CDR1 LNHDA, CDR2 SQIVND (reference sequence). CDR3 length: 14 residues. CDR3 DNA sequence: TGTGCCAGTAGTTCACCTCAACAGGGGAATGAGCAGTTCTTC. It specifies CASSSPQQGNEQFF.

The chain has TRBV6-5 and TRBJ2-1, with D possibly TRBD2 on 6 matching bases. Germline CDR1 is MNHEY and CDR2 is SVGAGI. Trimming removed 5 bases at V and 7 bases at J, with 18 bases between. The CDR3 totals 15 residues. CDR3 bases: TGTGCCAGCAGTACAGTGGGCGGGGTTCAGAATGAGCAGTTCTTC. Translated: CASSTVGGVQNEQFF.

This chain connects TRBV9 to TRBJ1-6; 8 nucleotides align to TRBD1. V trimming: 4 bases; J trimming: 7 bases; junction bases outside the gene matches: 7. Germline CDR1 reads SGDLS; CDR2 reads YYNGEE. The CDR3 is 15 residues long. CDR3 nucleotides: TGTGCCAGCAGCCCCCGGACAGGGAGGAATTCACCCCTCCACTTT. This encodes CASSPRTGRNSPLHF.

The genes are TRBV6-5 and TRBJ1-2; D not resolved. Trimming stripped 4 bases from V and 0 bases from J, with 15 bases between. This CDR3 is 16 amino acids long. Germline V gene data show CDR1 as MNHEY and CDR2 as SVGAGI. The CDR3, as DNA: TGTGCCAGCAGTTCCGGCCCAGACGAAGCTAACTATGGCTACACCTTC. Amino acids: CASSSGPDEANYGYTF.

The CDR3 nucleotides read TGTGCCAGCAGCTTAGCCACCTCAAGAACTGAAGCTTTCTTT. Encoded protein: CASSLATSRTEAFF. The rearrangement joins TRBV7-9 to TRBJ1-1, with D uncertain. Germline-derived CDR1 and CDR2 are SEHNR and FQNEAQ (reference sequence). V lost 0 bases, J lost 5 bases, and 10 bases lay in between. The CDR3 is 14 amino acids.

To note about this clone: Other nucleotide sequences in the sample specify the same CDR3. CDR3 in amino acids: CASSAFGGLAGGGSYEQYF. As DNA, the CDR3 is TGTGCCAGCAGCGCCTTTGGGGGACTAGCGGGAGGGGGATCCTACGAGCAGTACTTC. The rearrangement links TRBV9 to TRBJ2-7; TRBD2 matches 16 bases. The CDR3 has 19 residues. V lost 3 bases and J lost 1; bases outside the gene matches: 10. The germline V gene has CDR1 SGDLS and CDR2 YYNGEE.

The V and J genes are TRBV6-5 and TRBJ1-3; D is uncertain. CDR3 length equals 15 residues. Between the trimmed V and J ends, which lost 2 bases and 2 bases, there was a span of 10 bases. Germline V lookup: CDR1 MNHEY, CDR2 SVGAGI. CDR3 protein: CASSYRVITGNTIYF. The CDR3 region has the DNA TGTGCCAGCAGTTACAGGGTGATCACTGGAAACACCATATATTTT.

This clone was recorded only once. V and J are TRBV10-2 and TRBJ2-5, with D possibly being TRBD2 (6 bases). This CDR3 region has 14 residues. Per germline, CDR1 WSHSY and CDR2 SAAADI. V shed 0 bases and J shed 5 bases, with 10 bases lying between them. The CDR3 protein is CASSESLRGETQYF. The CDR3 DNA is TGCGCCAGCAGTGAGTCGCTCCGGGGGGAGACCCAGTACTTC.

A note on this clone: A read error may produce the germline difference seen at one junction end. V is TRBV6-5 and J is TRBJ2-2; TRBD2 is a possible D gene (5 bases). Germline-derived CDR1 and CDR2 are MNHEY and SVGAGI. The CDR3 is made up of 16 amino acids. For the CDR3, the DNA is TGTGCCAGCAGTTACGGCATTCAAACCTCGACCGGGAAGCTGTTTTTT. This sequence encodes CASSYGIQTSTGKLFF.

The V call is TRBV9, the J call TRBJ2-1; 12 positions match TRBD2. CDR3 length: 16 amino acids. Trimming cost V 4 bases and J 0 bases; bases outside gene matches: 2. From germline, CDR1 is SGDLS and CDR2 YYNGEE. CDR3 protein: CASSPSGRASYNEQFF. The DNA of the CDR3 is TGTGCCAGCAGCCCTAGCGGGAGGGCCTCCTACAATGAGCAGTTCTTC.

The chain links TRBV28 to TRBJ1-2; maybe TRBD1 (6 bases). The CDR3 covers 15 residues. CDR1 is MDHEN, CDR2 SYDVKM, per germline. V lost 3 bases and J lost 4, with 15 bases in between. Here the CDR3 reads CASSFTGRNGYGYTF. CDR3 nucleotides: TGTGCCAGCAGTTTCACAGGGCGGAATGGCTATGGCTACACCTTC.

V usage is TRBV14 and J usage is TRBJ1-2; possibly TRBD1 for D (5 bases). V lost 1 base and J 3 bases, leaving 12 bases between the germline ends. This CDR3 spans 15 amino acids. Germline values: CDR1 SGHDN, CDR2 FVKESK. The CDR3 loop is CASSQVGTGDYGYTF. In DNA form, the CDR3 reads TGTGCCAGCAGCCAAGTTGGGACGGGCGACTATGGCTACACCTTC.

This clone is a singleton in its sample. This chain joins TRBV6-5 and TRBJ1-5; 7 nucleotides agree with TRBD1. V lost 8 bases to trimming and J lost 3 bases; unmatched junction nucleotides: 7. This CDR3 is 14 amino acids long. Germline lookup yields CDR1 MNHEY and CDR2 SVGAGI. CDR3 region: CASWGQGVNQPQHF. For the CDR3, the DNA is TGTGCCAGCTGGGGGCAGGGGGTCAATCAGCCCCAGCATTTT.

The rearrangement joins TRBV7-9 to TRBJ2-3; 10 bases align to TRBD2. CDR1 and CDR2 from the germline V gene are SEHNR and FQNEAQ (reference sequence). CDR3 size: 15 residues. The V and J ends lost 5 bases and 4 bases, in that order; junction bases with no gene match: 6. This chain's CDR3 is CASSPSGRAPDTQYF. The CDR3 DNA sequence: TGTGCCAGCAGCCCGAGCGGGAGGGCCCCAGATACGCAGTATTTT.

The rearrangement uses TRBV6-2 or TRBV6-3 and TRBJ1-6; D gene ambiguous. The V end lost 2 bases, the J end lost 7 bases, and 9 bases lay between the germline ends. The CDR3 covers 14 residues. From germline, CDR1 is MNHEY and CDR2 SVGEGT. The CDR3 DNA follows: TGTGCCAGCAGTTACGATGGTGGGAATTCACCCCTCCACTTT. Protein sequence: CASSYDGGNSPLHF.

The CDR3 DNA follows: TGTGCCAGCAGCCTAACCGGCGGGGGCGCCCCCTACGAGCAGTACTTC. As protein: CASSLTGGGAPYEQYF. The chain has TRBV6-2 or TRBV6-3 and TRBJ2-7, with D perhaps TRBD2 (7 bases). The V gene's germline CDR1 is MNHEY and CDR2 SVGEGT. The CDR3 spans 16 residues. V lost 6 bases and J 2 bases, leaving 20 bases between the germline ends.

This clone was seen a few times. Within the sample, other DNA sequences also encode this same CDR3. V gene TRBV9 combines with J gene TRBJ2-7; D is unclear. Germline-derived CDR1 and CDR2 are SGDLS and YYNGEE. Trimming pared 4 bases from V and 0 bases from J, leaving 5 bases between. CDR3 length equals 12 residues. This CDR3 reads CASSPNSYEQYF. The CDR3 DNA reads TGTGCCAGCAGCCCAAACTCCTACGAGCAGTACTTC.